Listed here are 21 T cell receptor beta chains from one sample, sequenced in a study of response to subunit inactivated influenza vaccine. Via MiXCR, TCRdb re-called the RT-PCR reads, giving one row per CDR3 protein. This sample has fewer than 750,000 distinct CDR3 sequences, with 14% found just once. The source material was PBMCs from blood, sampled about 12 days after vaccination. Receptor source: a man aged 50 to 60 who received an inactivated influenza vaccine.

The V and J genes are TRBV7-2 and TRBJ1-1; D is uncertain. CDR3 length: 14 residues. V lost 2 bases and J 2 bases, leaving 9 bases between the germline ends. Germline V gives CDR1 SGHTA, CDR2 FQGNSA. The DNA for the CDR3 is TGTGCCAGCAGCTTATCGAACAAAAACACTGAAGCTTTCTTT. It is translated as CASSLSNKNTEAFF.

The chain has TRBV29-1 and TRBJ2-2; 11 nucleotides line up with TRBD2. Looked up from germline, CDR1 is SQVTM and CDR2 is ANQGSEA. V shed 7 bases and J 5 bases; nucleotides not matched to a gene: 9. CDR3 size: 15 residues. The CDR3: CSASPTSGTTGELFF. CDR3 DNA sequence: TGCAGCGCTTCTCCGACTAGCGGGACAACCGGGGAGCTGTTTTTT.

This clonotype showed up just a few times. The CDR3 protein is CSVDADTQYF. The CDR3 DNA reads TGCAGCGTTGATGCAGATACGCAGTATTTT. The rearrangement joins TRBV29-1 to TRBJ2-3; no definite D call. This CDR3 spans 10 amino acids. Deletions cut 3 bases from V and 4 bases from J, with 2 bases between. Germline V lookup: CDR1 SQVTM, CDR2 ANQGSEA.

This clonotype was picked up a small number of times. The rearrangement uses TRBV5-1 and TRBJ1-1; 7 bases line up with TRBD1. The CDR3 spans 14 residues. The germline V gene encodes CDR1 SGHRS and CDR2 YFSETQ. Losses at the gene ends were 0 bases for V and 5 bases for J; bases not matched to a gene: 4. The CDR3 spells CASSLETGWTEAFF. DNA for the CDR3: TGCGCCAGCAGCTTGGAGACAGGGTGGACTGAAGCTTTCTTT. Based on the CDR3 plus reference TRBV5-1 and TRBJ1-1, the full variable domain is KAGVTQTPRYLIKTRGQQVTLSCSPISGHRSVSWYQQTPGQGLQFLFEYFSETQRNKGNFPGRFSGRQFSNSRSEMNVSTLELGDSALYLCASSLETGWTEAFFGQGTRLTVV.

This clonotype has ten or more counts. The gene calls are TRBV10-3 and TRBJ2-2; D remains ambiguous. The CDR3 consists of 13 residues. V was shortened by 4 bases and J by 2 bases, with 5 bases between the two germline ends. From germline, CDR1 is ENHRY and CDR2 SYGVKD. The CDR3, as DNA: TGTGCCATCAGTGGTGGAAACACCGGGGAGCTGTTTTTT. It encodes CAISGGNTGELFF.

The chain couples TRBV28 to TRBJ2-5, with D tentatively TRBD1 (6 bases). This CDR3 is 17 amino acids long. V shed 5 bases and J shed 1 base, with 20 bases lying between them. Germline V gene lookup returns CDR1 MDHEN and CDR2 SYDVKM. The CDR3 spells CASSPGTRMVRQETQYF. The CDR3 DNA is TGTGCCAGCAGTCCCGGGACAAGGATGGTTCGCCAAGAGACCCAGTACTTC. Full variable domain (rest looked up from reference TRBV28 and TRBJ2-5): DVKVTQSSRYLVKRTGEKVFLECVQDMDHENMFWYRQDPGLGLRLIYFSYDVKMKEKGDIPEGYSVSREKKERFSLILESASTNQTSMYLCASSPGTRMVRQETQYFGPGTRLLVL.

This clonotype was detected many times. The V call is TRBV10-1, the J call TRBJ2-1; TRBD1 matches 11 bases. Germline V gene sequence: CDR1 WNHNN, CDR2 SYGVQD (reference sequence). The CDR3 sequence is 16 residues long. V gave up 3 bases and J gave up 3 bases; unmatched junction bases: 4. CDR3 in amino acids: CASSEAGTGGYNEQFF. The CDR3 DNA reads as TGCGCCAGCAGTGAAGCCGGGACAGGGGGCTACAATGAGCAGTTCTTC.

The rearrangement links TRBV20-1 to TRBJ1-6; 10 nucleotides agree with TRBD1. The CDR3 length is 14 residues. In germline, CDR1 is DFQATT, CDR2 SNEGSKA (reference sequence). J lost 9 bases, V lost 3 bases, and 5 bases had no gene match. The CDR3 bases are TGCAGTGCTAGTCCCGGGACAGGGGTTTCACCCCTCCACTTT. Amino acids: CSASPGTGVSPLHF.

This chain joins TRBV3-1 and TRBJ2-3, with 14 nucleotides matching TRBD2. Germline loops: CDR1 LGHDT, CDR2 YNNKEL (reference sequence). J gave up 11 bases and V 0 bases, and 4 bases lay outside the gene matches. This CDR3 spans 15 amino acids. This CDR3 is CASSQDETSGRGQYF. CDR3 nucleotides: TGTGCCAGCAGCCAAGATGAGACTAGCGGGAGGGGGCAGTATTTT.

This chain connects TRBV5-1 to TRBJ2-7; 9 bases align to TRBD2. The trim removed 3 bases at V and 2 bases at J, leaving 9 bases unmatched. Germline CDR1 is SGHRS and CDR2 is YFSETQ. There are 16 residues in the CDR3. Here the CDR3 reads CASSWETSGPTYEQYF. In nucleotides, the CDR3 is TGCGCCAGCAGCTGGGAGACTAGCGGACCAACCTACGAGCAGTACTTC.

This clonotype appeared a few times. A junction end diverges from the germline sequence, so it may reflect a read error. The rearrangement joins TRBV7-9 to TRBJ1-6; perhaps TRBD1 as D (5 bases). Germline V gene lookup returns CDR1 SEHNR and CDR2 FQNEAQ (reference sequence). This CDR3 is built from 15 residues. The chain's CDR3 is CTSSLNPGPYSPLHF. Here the CDR3 DNA reads TGTACCAGCAGCCTTAACCCGGGACCTTATTCACCCCTCCACTTT.

This rearrangement joins TRBV10-3 to TRBJ2-1, with 16 bases aligning to TRBD2. The germline CDR1 and CDR2 sequences are ENHRY and SYGVKD. V lost 3 bases and J lost 7; bases outside the gene matches: 9. There are 18 residues in the CDR3. DNA of the CDR3: TGTGCCATCAGTGACCCGGGGACTAGCGGGAGGGCCTCAAATGAGCAGTTCTTC. It codes for CAISDPGTSGRASNEQFF.

The chain employs TRBV5-6 and TRBJ2-2; D might be TRBD1 or TRBD2, each matching 5 bases. The germline V gene has CDR1 SGHDT and CDR2 YYEEEE. Trimming cost V 4 bases and J 4 bases, with 14 bases left between them. This CDR3 region has 15 residues. The CDR3 reads CASSHPGDGTGELFF. As DNA, the CDR3 is TGTGCCAGCAGCCATCCTGGGGACGGCACCGGGGAGCTGTTTTTT.

This clonotype was counted a few times. The rearrangement links TRBV12-3 or TRBV12-4 to TRBJ2-4; possibly TRBD2 for D (5 bases). The CDR3 is made up of 14 amino acids. V gave up 5 bases and J gave up 8 bases, with 16 bases separating them. The CDR3: CASSRISVVDIQYF. The CDR3 DNA reads TGTGCCAGCAGTCGGATTAGCGTAGTCGACATTCAGTACTTC.

The chain combines TRBV12-3 or TRBV12-4 with TRBJ2-1; TRBD1 might be the D (5 bases). The CDR3 extends over 14 amino acids. V was pared by 3 bases and J by 10 bases, with 16 bases between. The CDR3 nucleotides are TGTGCCAGCAGTTTTGGCCCCTTACCAGGGGAGCAGTTCTTC. It yields the protein CASSFGPLPGEQFF.

This clonotype came up many times. This chain links TRBV12-3 or TRBV12-4 with TRBJ2-1, with 10 bases that match TRBD1. CDR3 length: 15 amino acids. The trim removed 4 bases at V and 4 bases at J, leaving 4 bases unmatched. The CDR3 DNA follows: TGTGCCAGCAGTTCCGGGACAGGGGTTTACAATGAGCAGTTCTTC. Translation: CASSSGTGVYNEQFF.

The chain is built from TRBV12-3 or TRBV12-4 and TRBJ2-7; possibly TRBD2 for D (5 bases). This CDR3 contains 12 residues. Deletions cut 7 bases from V and 7 bases from J, with 14 bases between. The CDR3 DNA follows: TGTGCCAGCAACCCAACATCGGGAGAGCAGTACTTC. Protein sequence: CASNPTSGEQYF.

This clonotype was seen a few times. The V call is TRBV7-2, the J call TRBJ1-1; no firm D call. CDR3 size: 13 residues. Germline CDR1 reads SGHTA; CDR2 reads FQGNSA. The V and J ends lost 7 bases and 5 bases respectively, with 14 bases between them. DNA for the CDR3: TGTGCCAGCATCCTACAGCCGGGGACTGAAGCTTTCTTT. Protein product: CASILQPGTEAFF.

The rearrangement joins TRBV7-8 to TRBJ1-6, with 9 bases identical to TRBD1. Per germline, CDR1 SGHVS and CDR2 FQNEAQ. With V trimmed by 3 bases and J by 7 bases, 4 bases remained unmatched. The CDR3 has 15 residues. DNA of the CDR3: TGTGCCAGCAGCTTTGGGACAGGGAGAAATTCACCCCTCCACTTT. It translates to CASSFGTGRNSPLHF.

The V gene is TRBV20-1, the J gene TRBJ2-3; 9 bases match TRBD2. V lost 0 bases and J lost 5; bases outside the gene matches: 6. Germline V gene data show CDR1 as DFQATT and CDR2 as SNEGSKA (reference sequence). This CDR3 has 15 amino acids. CDR3 in amino acids: CSAREIAGAGDTQYF. In DNA, the CDR3 is TGCAGTGCTAGAGAGATAGCGGGGGCGGGAGATACGCAGTATTTT.

This clonotype came up many times. V gene TRBV7-2 combines with J gene TRBJ1-3, with unresolved D. With 6 bases removed from V and 0 bases from J, the gap between germline ends came to 15 bases. Germline-derived CDR1 and CDR2 are SGHTA and FQGNSA. This CDR3 is 16 amino acids long. CDR3 sequence (DNA): TGTGCCAGCAGACCCACTGGAAGGTTCTCTGGAAACACCATATATTTT. Protein sequence: CASRPTGRFSGNTIYF.